This is a list of T cell receptor beta chains from one sample in a study of Graves' ophthalmopathy and Graves' hyperthyroidism. Using its own MiXCR run on the multiplex PCR reads, TCRdb lists one record per CDR3 protein. The sample shows approximately 410,000 distinct CDR3 sequences, approximately 15% of them seen only once. Material for sequencing was peripheral blood. These receptors were collected from a young woman with stable Graves' hyperthyroidism. Both conserved end residues are part of each CDR3.

CDR3aa	v_gene
CASSPSPVSNYGYTF	TRBV7-9
CASSDGFMNTEAFF	TRBV7-2
CSARKVFTEAFF	TRBV20-1
CASSFPTRTVWETQYF	TRBV7-9
CSVEKGTPYEQYF	TRBV29-1
CASSSDGWNQPQHF	TRBV7-2
CASSLRTSYQETQYF	TRBV11-1
CASASDRGPNQPQHF	TRBV12-3/TRBV12-4
CATSDRENQPQHF	TRBV19
CASGSTSGGASRTQYF	TRBV7-9
CASQDKGDTGELFF	TRBV6-5
CASTHGQGIIPNSPLHF	TRBV27
CASSETAGYPSYEQYF	TRBV2
CSARGVTSGEQYF	TRBV20-1
CASSYLTQTGRHEQYF	TRBV6-2/TRBV6-3
CASSLSWGGYTF	TRBV12-3/TRBV12-4
CASSERLSYEQYF	TRBV2
CSARDRSGGNTEAFF	TRBV20-1
CAISESGGSQPQHF	TRBV10-3
CASSEAVWQEIYEQYF	TRBV6-1
CASSLQRTGGGLEQYF	TRBV19
CASQWRGQGDTEAFF	TRBV5-1
CASSSYRGAEAFF	TRBV27
CASSPNPGVPRNQPQHF	TRBV12-3/TRBV12-4
CASSLNGQGAATEAFF	TRBV7-3
CASSFGSQNIQYF	TRBV12-3/TRBV12-4
CASSYGQSGETQYF	TRBV28
CSARDGVRPQHF	TRBV20-1
CSVLTGGYGYTF	TRBV29-1
CASSYVRHEQYF	TRBV6-5
CASTDAQGTDEQFF	TRBV10-1
CASSFRGSQETQYF	TRBV6-5
CASSPGPGKRRPQHF	TRBV7-6
CASSAGGLSNQPQHF	TRBV2
CASSLEGLYSGNTIYF	TRBV5-1
CASSQGGAYNSPLHF	TRBV7-2
CASSISLPGFRETQYF	TRBV19
CSARGGAKETQYF	TRBV20-1
CASSLAGTIQETQYF	TRBV5-7
CASSYSRGYEQYF	TRBV6-5
CASSLPRDRGTYEQYF	TRBV11-2
CASSEAGYEQYF	TRBV2
CASSLDDSNQPQHF	TRBV5-1
CASSQDSGGLGGYTF	TRBV4-2
CASGQRQGRAGNTIYF	TRBV12-5
CASNDGGSSYEQYF	TRBV7-2
CASSVGGSGNQPQHF	TRBV9
CASSFRQIGNTGELFF	TRBV11-2
CASGLVELVDRGGYNEQFF	TRBV12-5
CASSLSLQGGEQYF	TRBV5-1
CASSLPAIYGYTF	TRBV28
CASSGDVQETQYF	TRBV9
CATGQGENSPLHF	TRBV19
CASSPRGHTFGTGELFF	TRBV12-3/TRBV12-4